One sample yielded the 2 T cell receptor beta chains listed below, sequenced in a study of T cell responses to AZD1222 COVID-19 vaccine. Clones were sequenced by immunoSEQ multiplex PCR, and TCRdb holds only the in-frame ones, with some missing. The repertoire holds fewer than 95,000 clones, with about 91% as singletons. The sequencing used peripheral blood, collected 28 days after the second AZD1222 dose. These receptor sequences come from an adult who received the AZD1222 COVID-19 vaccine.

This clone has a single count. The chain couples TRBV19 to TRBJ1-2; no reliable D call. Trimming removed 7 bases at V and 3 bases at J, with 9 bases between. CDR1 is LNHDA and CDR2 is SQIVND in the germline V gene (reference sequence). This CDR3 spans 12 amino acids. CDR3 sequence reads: CASTPKDYGYTF. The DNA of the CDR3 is TGTGCCAGTACTCCGAAAGACTATGGCTACACCTTC.

The CDR3 sequence: CASSPPQGRYEQYF. The CDR3 DNA reads as TGTGCCAGCAGTCCCCCACAGGGGCGCTACGAGCAGTACTTC. This chain joins TRBV27 and TRBJ2-7; 7 bases map to TRBD1. The V gene's germline CDR1 is MNHEY and CDR2 SMNVEV (reference sequence). The CDR3 length is 14 residues. J lost 3 bases, V lost 5 bases, and 7 bases had no gene match.